The rows below give T cell receptor beta chains drawn from one sample of a study of cytomegalovirus exposure and HLA in healthy donors. Assay: immunoSEQ multiplex PCR; the TCRdb copy retains only in-frame clones and omits some. Of about 150,000 clones listed, 80% to 90% are singletons. Sequencing was performed on PBMCs. The receptors derive from a woman aged 18-29 years in good health and CMV-seronegative. Each CDR3 is given with its conserved first and last residue. The order of the fields is D gene, CDR3 length, clone size, V gene, J gene, CDR3 protein, CDR3 DNA. A D gene is named only where the DNA matches it firmly. Expanded clones are given a class, and other clones once, few, many or no size at all.

>.|15|.|TRBV7-9|TRBJ1-2
CASSLGGVGGYGYTF
TGTGCCAGCAGCTTGGGAGGGGTCGGTGGCTATGGCTACACCTTC
>.|15|.|TRBV9|TRBJ2-3
CASRPTDESTDTQYF
TGTGCCAGCCGGCCGACAGACGAGAGCACAGATACGCAGTATTTT
>TRBD1|15|.|TRBV5-1|TRBJ2-2
CASSSTGGGTGELFF
TGCGCCAGCAGCTCTACAGGGGGCGGAACCGGGGAGCTGTTTTTT
>TRBD1|15|.|TRBV4-2|TRBJ2-3
CASSQPQGATDTQYF
TGTGCCAGCAGCCAACCCCAGGGGGCGACAGATACGCAGTATTTT
>TRBD2|16|.|TRBV4-2|TRBJ2-1
CASSQEGLAGYNEQFF
TGTGCCAGCAGCCAAGAAGGGCTAGCGGGTTACAATGAGCAGTTCTTC
>TRBD1|15|.|TRBV4-3|TRBJ2-7
CASSQGQKSSYEQYF
TGCGCCAGCAGCCAGGGACAGAAAAGCTCCTACGAGCAGTACTTC
>TRBD2|14|.|TRBV5-8|TRBJ2-7
CASKEREVLYEQYF
TGTGCCTCAAAAGAACGGGAGGTTTTATACGAGCAGTACTTC
>TRBD2|16|.|TRBV5-1|TRBJ2-1
CASSLDAGGSYNEQFF
TGCGCCAGCAGCTTAGATGCGGGAGGTTCCTACAATGAGCAGTTCTTC
>TRBD2|15|once|TRBV15|TRBJ2-5
CATSRDRTSAETQYF
TGTGCCACCAGCAGAGATCGGACTAGTGCTGAGACCCAGTACTTC
>.|15|.|TRBV19|TRBJ1-5
CASSKEMGSYQPQHF
TGTGCCAGTAGTAAGGAGATGGGGAGTTATCAGCCCCAGCATTTT
>.|12|.|TRBV6-5|TRBJ2-5
CASRSGVGTQYF
TGTGCCAGCAGGAGCGGTGTGGGGACCCAGTACTTC
>.|14|once|TRBV4-3|TRBJ2-1
CASSPRDFYNEQFF
TGCGCCAGCAGCCCACGGGACTTTTACAATGAGCAGTTCTTC
>TRBD1|15|many|TRBV6-1|TRBJ1-4
CASSEWTGVDEKLFF
TGTGCCAGCAGTGAATGGACAGGGGTGGATGAAAAACTGTTTTTT
>TRBD2|16|.|TRBV14|TRBJ2-2
CASRTTSGSSFGELFF
TGTGCCAGCAGAACCACTAGCGGGAGTTCTTTCGGGGAGCTGTTTTTT
>.|15|.|TRBV19|TRBJ2-2
CASSTERANTGELFF
TGTGCCAGTAGTACCGAGCGCGCGAACACCGGGGAGCTGTTTTTT
>.|13|few|TRBV5-1|TRBJ2-1
CASSPVAVPEQFF
TGCGCCAGCAGCCCGGTAGCAGTTCCTGAGCAGTTCTTC
>.|14|.|TRBV2|TRBJ1-4
CASRPDGTNEKLFF
TGTGCCAGCAGACCAGACGGGACTAATGAAAAACTGTTTTTT
>TRBD1|15|.|TRBV28|TRBJ2-2
CASTDDRVATGELFF
TGTGCCAGCACCGATGACAGGGTTGCCACCGGGGAGCTGTTTTTT
>.|17|.|TRBV5-1|TRBJ1-3
CASSLWARGSSGNTIYF
TGCGCCAGCAGCTTGTGGGCCAGGGGATCCTCTGGAAACACCATATATTTT
>.|11|.|TRBV20-1|TRBJ2-5
CSYWREETQYF
TGCAGCTACTGGAGGGAAGAGACCCAGTACTTC
>.|14|.|TRBV5-6|TRBJ2-7
CASSLKWSSYEQYF
TGTGCCAGCAGCTTAAAGTGGAGCTCCTACGAGCAGTACTTC
>.|15|.|TRBV27|TRBJ1-6
CASRRGPPYNSPLHF
TGTGCCAGCAGGCGGGGGCCCCCTTATAATTCACCCCTCCACTTT
>TRBD2|16|.|TRBV5-1|TRBJ2-4
CASSFRLAGDGSIQYF
TGCGCCAGCAGCTTCCGACTAGCGGGAGATGGGAGCATTCAGTACTTC
>.|17|.|TRBV25-1|TRBJ2-1
CASSDSMAASSYNEQFF
TGTGCCAGCAGTGACTCGATGGCCGCCAGCTCCTACAATGAGCAGTTCTTC
>TRBD1|16|.|TRBV7-9|TRBJ1-2
CSSSLLTGVNNYGYTF
TGTTCCAGCAGCTTACTTACAGGGGTGAATAACTATGGCTACACCTTC
>.|16|few|TRBV28|TRBJ2-7
CASSLTDPGTEGGRQF
TGTGCCAGCAGCTTAACCGACCCGGGGACAGAGGGGGGCCGTCAATTC